This T cell receptor beta chain was sequenced during a study of blood T cell repertoires in COVID-19. Turning to the study itself: PBMCs, B-cell-depleted T cells, or T cells were the source of the cDNA or gDNA that made up the material.

Enrolled during active infection, Seattle patients were then followed longitudinally. Original data processing: The authors estimated nucleated cell counts from reference gene primer amplification. The method was immunoSEQ multiplex PCR; TCRdb's version includes in-frame clones alone and lacks a portion of them. The D gene and trimming were derived from the DNA, and the V and J assignments and clone size from that table. The sample includes fewer than 500,000 clones, around nine tenths of them seen just once. This clone was counted once. The V gene end was trimmed by 5 bases and the J gene end by 7 bases; junction bases not matched to a gene: 15. CDR1 and CDR2 from the germline V gene are SGHVS and FNYEAQ. This CDR3 comprises 18 residues.

This receptor was identified in a man between 18 and 35 years old with COVID-19, enrolled during active disease. The V gene is TRBV7-6, the J gene TRBJ2-2; 11 bases line up with TRBD1. The specimen sequenced was peripheral blood. DNA of the CDR3: TGTGCCAGCAGCCTAAAACCCCGGACAGGGGGCGCGAACGGGGAGCTGTTTTTT. This gives the protein CASSLKPRTGGANGELFF.